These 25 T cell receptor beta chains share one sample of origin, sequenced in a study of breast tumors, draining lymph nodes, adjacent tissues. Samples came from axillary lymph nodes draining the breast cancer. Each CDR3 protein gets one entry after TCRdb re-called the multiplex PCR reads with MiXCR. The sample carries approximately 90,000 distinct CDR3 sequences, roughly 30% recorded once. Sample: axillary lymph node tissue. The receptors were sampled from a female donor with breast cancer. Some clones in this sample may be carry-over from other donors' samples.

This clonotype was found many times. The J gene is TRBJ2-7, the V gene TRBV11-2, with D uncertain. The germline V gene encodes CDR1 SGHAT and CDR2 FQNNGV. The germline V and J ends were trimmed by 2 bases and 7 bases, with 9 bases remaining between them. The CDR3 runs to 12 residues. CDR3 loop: CASSLWGSEQYF. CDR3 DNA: TGTGCCAGCAGCTTATGGGGAAGTGAGCAGTACTTC. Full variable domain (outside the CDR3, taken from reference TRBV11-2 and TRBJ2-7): EAGVAQSPRYKIIEKRQSVAFWCNPISGHATLYWYQQILGQGPKLLIQFQNNGVVDDSQLPKDRFSAERLKGVDSTLKIQPAKLEDSAVYLCASSLWGSEQYFGPGTRLTVT.

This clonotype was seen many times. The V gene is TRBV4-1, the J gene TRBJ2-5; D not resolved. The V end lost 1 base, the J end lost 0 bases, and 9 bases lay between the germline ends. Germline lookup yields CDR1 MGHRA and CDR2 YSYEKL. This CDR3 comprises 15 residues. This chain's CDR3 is CASSQVEGNQETQYF. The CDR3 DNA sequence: TGCGCCAGCAGCCAAGTGGAAGGGAACCAAGAGACCCAGTACTTC.

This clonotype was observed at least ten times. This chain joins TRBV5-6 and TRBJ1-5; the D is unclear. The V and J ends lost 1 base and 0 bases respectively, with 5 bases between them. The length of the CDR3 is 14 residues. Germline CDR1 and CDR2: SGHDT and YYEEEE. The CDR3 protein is CASSLWDSNQPQHF. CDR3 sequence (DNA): TGTGCCAGCAGCTTGTGGGATAGCAATCAGCCCCAGCATTTT. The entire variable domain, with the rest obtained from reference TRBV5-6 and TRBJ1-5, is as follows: DAGVTQSPTHLIKTRGQQVTLRCSPKSGHDTVSWYQQALGQGPQFIFQYYEEEERQRGNFPDRFSGHQFPNYSSELNVNALLLGDSALYLCASSLWDSNQPQHFGDGTRLSIL.

The CDR3 coding sequence is TGCAGTGCTAGAGGGGTCGTCCGCTCTGGAAACACCATATATTTT. It translates to CSARGVVRSGNTIYF. The chain carries TRBV20-1 and TRBJ1-3; D uncertain. From germline, CDR1 is DFQATT and CDR2 SNEGSKA (reference sequence). The V end was cut by 1 base, the J end by 0 bases, with 10 bases between. The CDR3 loop spans 15 amino acids.

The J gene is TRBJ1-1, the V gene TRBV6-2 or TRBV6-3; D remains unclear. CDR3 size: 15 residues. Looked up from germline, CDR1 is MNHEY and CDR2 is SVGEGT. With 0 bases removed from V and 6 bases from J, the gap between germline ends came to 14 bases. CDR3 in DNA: TGTGCCAGCAGTTACTCCGGAATGAACATGGCTGAAGCTTTCTTT. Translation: CASSYSGMNMAEAFF.

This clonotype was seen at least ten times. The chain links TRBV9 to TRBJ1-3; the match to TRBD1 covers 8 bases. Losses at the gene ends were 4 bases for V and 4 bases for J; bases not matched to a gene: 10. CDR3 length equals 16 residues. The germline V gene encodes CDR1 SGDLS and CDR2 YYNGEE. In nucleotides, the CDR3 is TGTGCCAGCAGCTCACAGGGGGGGAGTGCGGGAAACACCATATATTTT. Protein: CASSSQGGSAGNTIYF.

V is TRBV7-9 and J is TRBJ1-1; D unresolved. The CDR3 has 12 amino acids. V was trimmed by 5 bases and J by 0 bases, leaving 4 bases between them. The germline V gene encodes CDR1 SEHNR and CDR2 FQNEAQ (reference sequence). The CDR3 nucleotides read TGTGCCAGCAGCGTCTTGAACACTGAAGCTTTCTTT. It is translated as CASSVLNTEAFF.

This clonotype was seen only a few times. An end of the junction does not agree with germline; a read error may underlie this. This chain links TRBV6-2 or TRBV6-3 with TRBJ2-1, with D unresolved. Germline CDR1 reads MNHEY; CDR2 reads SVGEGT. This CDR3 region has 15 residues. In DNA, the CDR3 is TGTGCCAGCAGTCACTCGAGTTGGTCGTACAATGAGCAGTTCTTC. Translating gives CASSHSSWSYNEQFF.

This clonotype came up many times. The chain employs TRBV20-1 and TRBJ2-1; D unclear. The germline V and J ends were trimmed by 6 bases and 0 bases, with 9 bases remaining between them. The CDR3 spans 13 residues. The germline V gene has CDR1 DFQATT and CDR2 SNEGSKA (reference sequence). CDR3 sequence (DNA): TGCAGTGCCACGGGTTCCTCCTACAATGAGCAGTTCTTC. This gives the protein CSATGSSYNEQFF.

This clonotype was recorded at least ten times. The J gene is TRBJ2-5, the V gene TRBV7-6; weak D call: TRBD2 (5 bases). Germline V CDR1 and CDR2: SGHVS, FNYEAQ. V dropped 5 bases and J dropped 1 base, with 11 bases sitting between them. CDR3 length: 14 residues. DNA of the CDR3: TGTGCCAGCAGCACACCCCGGGGCCAAGAGACCCAGTACTTC. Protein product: CASSTPRGQETQYF. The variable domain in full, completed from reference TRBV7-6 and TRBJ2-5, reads GAGVSQSPRYKVTKRGQDVALRCDPISGHVSLYWYRQALGQGPEFLTYFNYEAQQDKSGLPNDRFSAERPEGSISTLTIQRTEQRDSAMYRCASSTPRGQETQYFGPGTRLLVL.

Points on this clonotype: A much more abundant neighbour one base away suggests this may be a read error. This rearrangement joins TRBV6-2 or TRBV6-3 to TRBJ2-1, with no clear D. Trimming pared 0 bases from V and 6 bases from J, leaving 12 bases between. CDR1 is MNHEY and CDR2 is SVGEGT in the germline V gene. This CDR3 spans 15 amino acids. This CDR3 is CASSYSNGLCNEQFF. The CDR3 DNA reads TGTGCCAGCAGTTACTCGAACGGCCTCTGCAATGAGCAGTTCTTC.

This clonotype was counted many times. In DNA, the CDR3 is TGTGCCCTCCTATTAGCGGGGTATTACAATGAGCAGTTCTTC. Translated: CALLLAGYYNEQFF. V is TRBV3-1 and J is TRBJ2-1; TRBD2 matches at 8 bases. Per the germline V gene, CDR1 is LGHDT and CDR2 is YNNKEL (reference sequence). V dropped 11 bases and J dropped 4; count of bases not matched to a gene: 10. CDR3 length: 14 residues.

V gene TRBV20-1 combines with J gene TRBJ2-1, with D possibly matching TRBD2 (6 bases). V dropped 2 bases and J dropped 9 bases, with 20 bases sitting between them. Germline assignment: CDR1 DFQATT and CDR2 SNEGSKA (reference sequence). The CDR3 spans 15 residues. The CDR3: CSARINSGPVGEQFF. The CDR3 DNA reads TGCAGTGCTAGAATAAATAGCGGACCAGTAGGTGAGCAGTTCTTC.

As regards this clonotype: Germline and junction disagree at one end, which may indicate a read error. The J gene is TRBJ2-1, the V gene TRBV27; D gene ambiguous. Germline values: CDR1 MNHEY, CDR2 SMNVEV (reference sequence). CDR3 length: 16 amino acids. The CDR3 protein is CPSSLFSSPRNNEQFF. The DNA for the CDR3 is TGTCCCAGCAGTTTATTCTCTTCCCCTAGGAACAATGAGCAGTTCTTC.

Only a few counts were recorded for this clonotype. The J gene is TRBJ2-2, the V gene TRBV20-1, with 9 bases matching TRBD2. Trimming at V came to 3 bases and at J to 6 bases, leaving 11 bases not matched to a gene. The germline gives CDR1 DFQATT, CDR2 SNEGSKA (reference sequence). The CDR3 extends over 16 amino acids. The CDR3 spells CSASSRTSETPGELFF. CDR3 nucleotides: TGCAGTGCTAGTTCGAGGACTAGCGAGACCCCCGGGGAGCTGTTTTTT.

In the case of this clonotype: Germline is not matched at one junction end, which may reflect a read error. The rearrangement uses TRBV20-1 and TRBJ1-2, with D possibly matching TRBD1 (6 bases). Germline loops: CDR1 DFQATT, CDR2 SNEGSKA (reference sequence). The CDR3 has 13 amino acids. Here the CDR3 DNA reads TGCAGTGCTTCCGACAGGCCTAAGTATGGCTACACCTTC. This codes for CSASDRPKYGYTF.

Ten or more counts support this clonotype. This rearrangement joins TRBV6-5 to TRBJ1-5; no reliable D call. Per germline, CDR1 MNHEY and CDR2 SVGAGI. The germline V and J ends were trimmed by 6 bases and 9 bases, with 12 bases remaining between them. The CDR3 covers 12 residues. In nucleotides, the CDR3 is TGTGCCAGCAGGGCCCGGGAGGGGCCCCAGCATTTT. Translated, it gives CASRAREGPQHF.

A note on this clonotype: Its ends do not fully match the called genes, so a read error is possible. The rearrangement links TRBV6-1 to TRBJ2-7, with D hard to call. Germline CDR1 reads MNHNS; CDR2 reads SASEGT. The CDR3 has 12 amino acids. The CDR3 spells CACRRLTAEQYF. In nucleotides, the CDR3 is TGTGCCTGCAGGCGCCTGACGGCCGAGCAGTACTTC.

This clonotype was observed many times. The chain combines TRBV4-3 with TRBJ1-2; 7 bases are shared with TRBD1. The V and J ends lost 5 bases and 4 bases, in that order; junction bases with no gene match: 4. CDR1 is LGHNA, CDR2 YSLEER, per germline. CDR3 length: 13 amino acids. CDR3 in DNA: TGCGCCAGCAGCAGACAGGGTATCTATGGCTACACCTTC. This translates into CASSRQGIYGYTF.

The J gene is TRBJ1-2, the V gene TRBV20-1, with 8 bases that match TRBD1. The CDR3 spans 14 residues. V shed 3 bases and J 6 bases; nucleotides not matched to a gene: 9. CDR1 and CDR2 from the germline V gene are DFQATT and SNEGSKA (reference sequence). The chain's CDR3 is CSASRAGQGNGYTF. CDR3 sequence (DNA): TGCAGTGCTAGTCGGGCCGGACAGGGCAATGGCTACACCTTC.

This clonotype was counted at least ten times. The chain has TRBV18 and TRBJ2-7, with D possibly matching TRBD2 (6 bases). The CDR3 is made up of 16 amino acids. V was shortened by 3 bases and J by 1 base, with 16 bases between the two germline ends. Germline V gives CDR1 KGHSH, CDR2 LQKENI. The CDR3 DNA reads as TGTGCCAGCTCACCCCGGAGTCCAGGGACTTCCTACGAGCAGTACTTC. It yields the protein CASSPRSPGTSYEQYF.

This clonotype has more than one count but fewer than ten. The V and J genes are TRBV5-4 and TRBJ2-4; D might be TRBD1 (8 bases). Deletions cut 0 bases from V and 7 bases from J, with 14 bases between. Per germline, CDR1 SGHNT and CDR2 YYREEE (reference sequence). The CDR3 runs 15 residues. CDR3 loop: CASSLDRGGGNIQYF. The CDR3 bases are TGTGCCAGCAGCTTGGACAGGGGGGGCGGGAACATTCAGTACTTC.

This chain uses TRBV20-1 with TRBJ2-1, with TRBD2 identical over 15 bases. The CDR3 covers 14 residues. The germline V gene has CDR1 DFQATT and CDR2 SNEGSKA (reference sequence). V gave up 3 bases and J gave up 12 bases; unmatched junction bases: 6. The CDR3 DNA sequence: TGCAGTGCTAGGGGGACTAGCGGGGGGTTCGTGCAGTTCTTC. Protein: CSARGTSGGFVQFF.

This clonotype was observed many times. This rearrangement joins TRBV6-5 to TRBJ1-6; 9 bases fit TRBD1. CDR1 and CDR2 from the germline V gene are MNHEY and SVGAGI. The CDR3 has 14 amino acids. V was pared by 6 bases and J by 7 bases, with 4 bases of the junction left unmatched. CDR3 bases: TGTGCCAGCAGCCGACAGGGGGTAAATTCACCCCTCCACTTT. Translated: CASSRQGVNSPLHF.

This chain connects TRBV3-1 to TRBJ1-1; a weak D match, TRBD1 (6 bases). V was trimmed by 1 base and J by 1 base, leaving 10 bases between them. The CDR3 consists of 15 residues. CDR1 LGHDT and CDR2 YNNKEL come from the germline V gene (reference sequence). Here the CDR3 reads CASSQAAQGNTEAFF. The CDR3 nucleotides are TGTGCCAGCAGCCAAGCGGCACAGGGGAACACTGAAGCTTTCTTT.